The source of this T cell receptor beta chain is a study of cytomegalovirus exposure and HLA in healthy donors. Study-level points and caveats: Most likely, a cluster of highly shared sequence variants arose as a sequencing artifact.

The PCR was carried out with 60 Vbeta primers and 13 Jbeta primers. The data were produced by immunoSEQ multiplex PCR, yet TCRdb's version contains in-frame clones alone and is incomplete. Of 130,000 to 150,000 clones in the sample, around 9.6% were seen once. The J segment lost 2 bases and the V segment lost 3 bases, leaving 6 bases of the junction unmatched. There are 16 residues in the CDR3. Per the germline V gene, CDR1 is MGHRA and CDR2 is YSYEKL. In regard to this clone: Its matching antigen is unknown.

The chain joins TRBV4-1 to TRBJ2-7, with 11 bases identical to TRBD2. This receptor was identified in a male donor in good health and CMV-seronegative. Sequencing input: PBMCs. CDR3 amino acids: CASSQPTSGRTYEQYF. DNA for the CDR3: TGCGCCAGCAGCCAGCCAACTAGCGGGAGAACCTACGAGCAGTACTTC.